The rows below give T cell receptor beta chains drawn from one sample of a study of T cell responses to AZD1222 COVID-19 vaccine. Produced via immunoSEQ multiplex PCR; TCRdb's table is partial and in-frame only. In the table there are approximately 150,000 clones, roughly 92% of which are singletons. The sequences come from peripheral blood, collected on day 0 of AZD1222 vaccination. The origin of the receptors is an adult in good health. Both conserved end residues are part of each CDR3. The order of the fields is D gene, V gene, CDR3 protein. The D gene is left open where the match is weak.

d_call: .; v_call: TRBV10-3; cdr3_aa: CAISETSDSYNEQFF
d_call: .; v_call: TRBV30; cdr3_aa: CAWSGQAATEKLFF
d_call: TRBD2; v_call: TRBV7-2; cdr3_aa: CASSVYGLAGGEDTQYF
d_call: .; v_call: TRBV6-1; cdr3_aa: CASSEGGTTFETQYF
d_call: .; v_call: TRBV30; cdr3_aa: CAWSATGSGNTIYF
d_call: .; v_call: TRBV12-3/TRBV12-4; cdr3_aa: CASSFRKRTEAFF
d_call: .; v_call: TRBV5-1; cdr3_aa: CASSIGFQETQYF
d_call: .; v_call: TRBV18; cdr3_aa: CASSPHRGSTDTQYF
d_call: .; v_call: TRBV7-3; cdr3_aa: CASSPRGRPYTDTQYF
d_call: TRBD1; v_call: TRBV30; cdr3_aa: CAWSVDREYSPLHF
d_call: .; v_call: TRBV7-2; cdr3_aa: CASSLERGGTNEKLFF
d_call: .; v_call: TRBV6-4; cdr3_aa: CASKNRENTEAFF
d_call: TRBD1; v_call: TRBV6-1; cdr3_aa: CASSEYPGQGLNGYTF
d_call: .; v_call: TRBV19; cdr3_aa: CANSTARSLGGYTF
d_call: .; v_call: TRBV18; cdr3_aa: CASSPSGRYTEAFF
d_call: .; v_call: TRBV27; cdr3_aa: CASSFPPAGMNTGELFF
d_call: TRBD1; v_call: TRBV6-5; cdr3_aa: CASVDRGPGELFF
d_call: .; v_call: TRBV3-1/TRBV3-2; cdr3_aa: CASSQNRNYGYTF
d_call: .; v_call: TRBV5-1; cdr3_aa: CASSLAGTYNEQFF
d_call: TRBD1; v_call: TRBV19; cdr3_aa: CASRRPGQGFSGYTF
d_call: TRBD2; v_call: TRBV11-3; cdr3_aa: CASSLRGLAGEEQYF
d_call: .; v_call: TRBV30; cdr3_aa: CAWVFLGDTQYF
d_call: TRBD1; v_call: TRBV6-2/TRBV6-3; cdr3_aa: CASSWDREQPQHF
d_call: TRBD1; v_call: TRBV7-9; cdr3_aa: CASRETGGMNTQYF
d_call: TRBD1; v_call: TRBV5-4; cdr3_aa: CASSRTGANTEAFF
d_call: TRBD1; v_call: TRBV24-1; cdr3_aa: CATSDPSTGPQETQYF
d_call: .; v_call: TRBV28; cdr3_aa: CASSLTTYGYTF
d_call: .; v_call: TRBV14; cdr3_aa: CASSQTLQVGEAFF
d_call: .; v_call: TRBV5-6; cdr3_aa: CASSSTSILDQPQHF
d_call: .; v_call: TRBV10-3; cdr3_aa: CAISDVSGSSNYGYTF
d_call: .; v_call: TRBV6-5; cdr3_aa: CASSYRDHIGYEQYF